The 16 T cell receptor beta chains in this list originate from one sample, sequenced in a study of T cells in Graves' hyperthyroidism and ophthalmopathy. What was amplified from RNA transcripts were TCR beta CDR3 regions. When the TCR CDR3 underwent first-round RT-PCR, the HTBI primer set was used. TCRdb processed the multiplex PCR reads anew with MiXCR; each CDR3 protein has one entry. The data show around 690,000 distinct CDR3 sequences, approximately 15% seen once. The sample was blood. The source of these receptors is a man between 45 and 60 years old with Graves' hyperthyroidism.

This clonotype was observed many times. The rearrangement links TRBV3-1 to TRBJ1-1, with D maybe TRBD1 (6 bases). The CDR3 extends over 13 amino acids. V was pared by 1 base and J by 5 bases, with 8 bases between. CDR1 is LGHDT, CDR2 YNNKEL, per germline (reference sequence). CDR3 in DNA: TGTGCCAGCAGCCAAGCGGGGGCAACTGAAGCTTTCTTT. Amino acids: CASSQAGATEAFF.

This clonotype was counted between two and nine times. One base away lies a much larger clone, so this may be a sequencing read error. The chain has TRBV27 and TRBJ2-1; D may be TRBD2 (6 bases). The germline V gene encodes CDR1 MNHEY and CDR2 SMNVEV (reference sequence). The CDR3 consists of 14 residues. V shed 3 bases and J shed 8 bases, with 14 bases lying between them. Here the CDR3 reads CASSFGGLSDEQFF. CDR3 sequence (DNA): TGTGCCAGCAGTTTTGGAGGGTTATCCGATGAGCAGTTCTTC.

The table lists this clonotype with a few counts. CDR3 DNA: TGTGCCAGCACCATCCGATCGACAGCCACTGAAGCTTTCTTT. Encoded protein: CASTIRSTATEAFF. The J gene is TRBJ1-1, the V gene TRBV28; tentative D call: TRBD1 (5 bases). V lost 7 bases and J 4 bases, leaving 16 bases between the germline ends. The CDR3 is made up of 14 amino acids. The germline V gene encodes CDR1 MDHEN and CDR2 SYDVKM.

There are many counts of this clonotype. The chain couples TRBV6-2 or TRBV6-3 to TRBJ2-7, with D unclear. V was trimmed by 6 bases and J by 0 bases, leaving 15 bases between them. CDR3 length: 15 residues. Per germline, CDR1 MNHEY and CDR2 SVGEGT. The CDR3: CASSLDPAGSYEQYF. The DNA for the CDR3 is TGTGCCAGCAGCTTAGACCCTGCAGGCTCCTACGAGCAGTACTTC.

This sequence joins TRBV29-1 and TRBJ2-7; D unresolved. The germline gives CDR1 SQVTM, CDR2 ANQGSEA. Trimming stripped 6 bases from V and 2 bases from J, with 5 bases between. The CDR3 spans 10 residues. CDR3 residues: CSVATYEQYF. The DNA of the CDR3 is TGCAGCGTGGCTACCTACGAGCAGTACTTC.

The chain has TRBV7-8 and TRBJ2-7; weak D call: TRBD1 (6 bases). This CDR3 spans 19 amino acids. Trimming left V 1 base short and J 0 bases short, with 22 bases between. Germline V gene sequence: CDR1 SGHVS, CDR2 FQNEAQ. The CDR3 reads CASSLGGQRGSGASYEQYF. DNA of the CDR3: TGTGCCAGCAGCTTAGGAGGGCAAAGGGGGAGCGGCGCCTCCTACGAGCAGTACTTC.

This clonotype occurred many times. The chain carries TRBV2 and TRBJ1-5; D not certain. This CDR3 comprises 13 residues. Germline CDR1 SNHLY, CDR2 FYNNEI. Trimming took 6 bases from V and 7 from J, leaving 13 bases between them. This CDR3 reads CASRDRGEQPQHF. The CDR3 DNA reads as TGTGCCAGCAGAGACCGGGGAGAACAGCCCCAGCATTTT.

This clonotype was detected a few times. The rearrangement uses TRBV28 and TRBJ2-2; D possibly corresponds to TRBD2 (6 bases). Germline CDR1 and CDR2: MDHEN and SYDVKM. The CDR3 contains 13 residues. V was trimmed by 9 bases and J by 3 bases, leaving 11 bases between them. CDR3 sequence reads: CASAGTYTGELFF. CDR3 sequence (DNA): TGTGCCAGTGCCGGGACTTACACCGGGGAGCTGTTTTTT.

The sample holds a few counts of this clonotype. This may be a read error: a much more frequent sequence differs by one nucleotide. V is TRBV24-1 and J is TRBJ2-5; D call uncertain. The ends were cut back, 0 bases at V and 5 bases at J, with 6 bases in the middle. This CDR3 is 13 amino acids long. CDR1 and CDR2 from the germline V gene are KGHDR and SFDVKD. The DNA of the CDR3 is TGTGCCACCAGTGATTTGTTTAATGAGACCCAGTACTTC. It codes for CATSDLFNETQYF.

This clonotype was picked up many times. This chain connects TRBV2 to TRBJ2-5; D is unclear. V was cut by 10 bases and J by 1 base, with 13 bases left in between. The germline CDR1 and CDR2 sequences are SNHLY and FYNNEI. This CDR3 spans 13 amino acids. The CDR3 DNA reads TGTGCCACCGAGGTGGGTTCCCAAGAGACCCAGTACTTC. Protein sequence: CATEVGSQETQYF.

This clonotype appeared a few times. The rearrangement links TRBV18 to TRBJ2-7; D is uncertain. This CDR3 contains 13 residues. Looked up from germline, CDR1 is KGHSH and CDR2 is LQKENI. Trimming stripped 3 bases from V and 3 bases from J, with 9 bases between. Here the CDR3 reads CASSPPVVYEQYF. Written as DNA, the CDR3 is TGTGCCAGCTCACCCCCCGTGGTCTACGAGCAGTACTTC.

This clonotype was picked up many times. In DNA form, the CDR3 reads TGTGCCAGCAGCAGTAGCGAGAGCTCCTACAATGAGCAGTTCTTC. The encoded protein is CASSSSESSYNEQFF. The rearrangement joins TRBV7-3 to TRBJ2-1; D possibly corresponds to TRBD2 (5 bases). V lost 5 bases and J 0 bases, leaving 11 bases between the germline ends. Looked up from germline, CDR1 is SGHTA and CDR2 is FQGTGA. This CDR3 contains 15 residues.

This clonotype has ten or more counts. V is TRBV12-3 or TRBV12-4 and J is TRBJ2-7, with D uncertain. Trimming took 7 bases from V and 7 from J, leaving 14 bases between them. CDR3 length: 12 residues. For the CDR3, the DNA is TGTGCCAGCACCGACGGTCCGGCGGAGCAGTACTTC. It yields the protein CASTDGPAEQYF.

The table lists this clonotype with a few counts. The CDR3 loop reads CAISESTGEYEQYF. The CDR3 DNA reads as TGTGCCATCAGTGAGTCTACAGGCGAATACGAGCAGTACTTC. The chain carries TRBV10-3 and TRBJ2-7, with D possibly TRBD1 on 5 matching bases. Trimming removed 0 bases from V and 4 bases from J, with 10 bases in between. Germline CDR1 reads ENHRY; CDR2 reads SYGVKD. There are 14 residues in the CDR3.

The chain joins TRBV19 to TRBJ2-1; D might be TRBD2 (5 bases). Trimming pared 10 bases from V and 0 bases from J, leaving 16 bases between. CDR3 size: 15 residues. Germline assignment: CDR1 LNHDA and CDR2 SQIVND (reference sequence). In DNA form, the CDR3 reads TGTGCCACCCAGTTTGGCGGGTACTCCTACAATGAGCAGTTCTTC. Protein: CATQFGGYSYNEQFF.

This clonotype was seen many times. The CDR3 sequence is CAWSGHTDTEAEAFF. CDR3 coding DNA: TGTGCCTGGAGTGGACACACGGATACAGAGGCTGAAGCTTTCTTT. The rearrangement joins TRBV30 to TRBJ1-1; no definite D call. In germline, CDR1 is GTSNPN, CDR2 SVGIG (reference sequence). The CDR3 is 15 residues long. Trimming shortened V by 1 base and J by 6 bases, and 18 bases separated the two germline ends.